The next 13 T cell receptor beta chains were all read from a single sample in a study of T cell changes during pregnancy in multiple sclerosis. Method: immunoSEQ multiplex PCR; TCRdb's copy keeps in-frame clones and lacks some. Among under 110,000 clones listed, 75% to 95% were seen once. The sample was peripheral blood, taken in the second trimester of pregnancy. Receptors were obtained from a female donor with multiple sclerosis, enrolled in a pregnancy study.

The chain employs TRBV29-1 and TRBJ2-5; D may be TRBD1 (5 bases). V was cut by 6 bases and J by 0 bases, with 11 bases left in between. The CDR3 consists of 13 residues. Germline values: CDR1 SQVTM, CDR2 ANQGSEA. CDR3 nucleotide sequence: TGCAGCGTAACCGGACAAGACCAAGAGACCCAGTACTTC. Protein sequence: CSVTGQDQETQYF. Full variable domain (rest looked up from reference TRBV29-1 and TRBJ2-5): SAVISQKPSRDICQRGTSLTIQCQVDSQVTMMFWYRQQPGQSLTLIATANQGSEATYESGFVIDKFPISRPNLTFSTLTVSNMSPEDSSIYLCSVTGQDQETQYFGPGTRLLVL.

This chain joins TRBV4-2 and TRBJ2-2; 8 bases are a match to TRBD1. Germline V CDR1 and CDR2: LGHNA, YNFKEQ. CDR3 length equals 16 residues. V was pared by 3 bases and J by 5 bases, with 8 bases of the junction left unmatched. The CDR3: CASSHGQGERTGELFF. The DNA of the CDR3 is TGTGCCAGCAGCCACGGACAGGGAGAGAGGACCGGGGAGCTGTTTTTT.

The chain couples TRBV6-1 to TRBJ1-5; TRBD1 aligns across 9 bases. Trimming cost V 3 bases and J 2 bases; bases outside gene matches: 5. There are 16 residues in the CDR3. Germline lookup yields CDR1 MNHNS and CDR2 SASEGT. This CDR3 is CASSDYRGHGNQPQHF. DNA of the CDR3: TGTGCCAGCAGTGACTACAGGGGGCACGGCAATCAGCCCCAGCATTTT.

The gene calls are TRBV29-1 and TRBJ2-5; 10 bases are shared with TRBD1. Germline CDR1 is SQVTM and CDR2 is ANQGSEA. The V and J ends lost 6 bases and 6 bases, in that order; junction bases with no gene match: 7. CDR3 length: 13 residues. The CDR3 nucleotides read TGCAGCGTGGGACCGGGACAGGGGAAGACCCAGTACTTC. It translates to CSVGPGQGKTQYF.

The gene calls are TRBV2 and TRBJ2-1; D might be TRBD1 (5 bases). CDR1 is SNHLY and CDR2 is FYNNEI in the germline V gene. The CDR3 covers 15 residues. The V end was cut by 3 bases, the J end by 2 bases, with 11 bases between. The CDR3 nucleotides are TGTGCCAGCAGTGAGGGTAGGGGTCCCTACAATGAGCAGTTCTTC. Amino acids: CASSEGRGPYNEQFF. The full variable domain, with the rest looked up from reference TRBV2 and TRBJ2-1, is EPEVTQTPSHQVTQMGQEVILRCVPISNHLYFYWYRQILGQKVEFLVSFYNNEISEKSEIFDDQFSVERPDGSNFTLKIRSTKLEDSAMYFCASSEGRGPYNEQFFGPGTRLTVL.

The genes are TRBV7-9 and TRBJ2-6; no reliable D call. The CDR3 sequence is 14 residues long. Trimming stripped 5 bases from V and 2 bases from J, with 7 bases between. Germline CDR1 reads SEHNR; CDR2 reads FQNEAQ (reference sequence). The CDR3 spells CASSDGAGANVLTF. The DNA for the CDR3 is TGTGCCAGCAGCGACGGAGCTGGGGCCAACGTCCTGACTTTC.

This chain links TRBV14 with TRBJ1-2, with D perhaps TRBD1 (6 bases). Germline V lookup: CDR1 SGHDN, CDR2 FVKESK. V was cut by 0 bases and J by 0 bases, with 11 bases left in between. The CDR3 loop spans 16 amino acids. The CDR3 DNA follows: TGTGCCAGCAGCCAAGAACAGGGTCTGGCTAACTATGGCTACACCTTC. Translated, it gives CASSQEQGLANYGYTF.

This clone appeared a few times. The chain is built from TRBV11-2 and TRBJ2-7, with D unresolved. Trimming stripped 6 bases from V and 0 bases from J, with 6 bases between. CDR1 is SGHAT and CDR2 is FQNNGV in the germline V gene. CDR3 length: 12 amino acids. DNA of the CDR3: TGTGCCAGCAGTCCTTTCTCCTACGAGCAGTACTTC. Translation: CASSPFSYEQYF. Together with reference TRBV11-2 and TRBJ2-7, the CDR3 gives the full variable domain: EAGVAQSPRYKIIEKRQSVAFWCNPISGHATLYWYQQILGQGPKLLIQFQNNGVVDDSQLPKDRFSAERLKGVDSTLKIQPAKLEDSAVYLCASSPFSYEQYFGPGTRLTVT.

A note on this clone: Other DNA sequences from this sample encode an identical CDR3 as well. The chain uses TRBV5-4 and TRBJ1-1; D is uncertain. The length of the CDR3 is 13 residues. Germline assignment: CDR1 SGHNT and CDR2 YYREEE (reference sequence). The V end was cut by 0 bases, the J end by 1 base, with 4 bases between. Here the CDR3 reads CASSLEQNTEAFF. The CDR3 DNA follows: TGTGCCAGCAGCTTGGAGCAGAACACTGAAGCTTTCTTT.

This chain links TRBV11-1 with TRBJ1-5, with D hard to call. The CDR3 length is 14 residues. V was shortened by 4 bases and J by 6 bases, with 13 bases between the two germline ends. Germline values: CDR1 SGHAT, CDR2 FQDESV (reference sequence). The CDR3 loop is CASSSNRVGQPQHF. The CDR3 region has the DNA TGTGCCAGCAGCTCTAATCGAGTTGGTCAGCCCCAGCATTTT.

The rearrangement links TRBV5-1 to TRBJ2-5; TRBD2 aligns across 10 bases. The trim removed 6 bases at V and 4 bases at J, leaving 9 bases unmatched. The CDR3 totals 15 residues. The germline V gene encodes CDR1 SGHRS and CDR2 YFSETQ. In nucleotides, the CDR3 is TGCGCCAGCACCCTGACTAGCGGGTACAGAGAGACCCAGTACTTC. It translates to CASTLTSGYRETQYF.

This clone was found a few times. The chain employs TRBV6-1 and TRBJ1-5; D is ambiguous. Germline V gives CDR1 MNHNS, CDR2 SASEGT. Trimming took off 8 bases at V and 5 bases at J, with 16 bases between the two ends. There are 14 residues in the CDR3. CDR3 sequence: CASSGAGLDQPQHF. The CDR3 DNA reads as TGTGCCAGCTCAGGTGCGGGTCTGGATCAGCCCCAGCATTTT.

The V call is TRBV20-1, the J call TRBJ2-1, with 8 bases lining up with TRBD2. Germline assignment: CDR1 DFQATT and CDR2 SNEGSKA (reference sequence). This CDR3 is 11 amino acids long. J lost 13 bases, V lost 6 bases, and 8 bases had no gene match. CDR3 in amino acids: CSAELAAVQFF. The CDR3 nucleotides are TGCAGTGCCGAACTAGCGGCGGTACAGTTCTTC.